This TCR beta chain comes out of a study of response to subunit inactivated influenza vaccine. Study-wide results and caveats: The authors offered the suggestion that each seasonal influenza vaccination recruits few new T cells.

V shed 1 base and J shed 7 bases, with 12 bases lying between them. This CDR3 region has 15 residues. In germline, CDR1 is SGHRS, CDR2 YFSETQ. In the case of this clonotype: What it recognizes is unknown.

TCRdb passed the RT-PCR reads through MiXCR, listing each CDR3 protein once. The top ten clones hold 13% of a sample with more than 400,000 distinct CDR3 sequences, less than 7.5% of them seen once. The material was PBMCs from blood, obtained about 24 months after vaccination. The V gene is TRBV5-1, the J gene TRBJ1-6; maybe TRBD1 (5 bases). The TCR sequence derives from a man between 50 and 69 years old who received an inactivated influenza vaccine. CDR3 in DNA: TGCGCCAGCAGCTTGCTTGGGGGTGAGAATTCACCCCTCCACTTT. This gives the protein CASSLLGGENSPLHF. Full variable domain (rest looked up from reference TRBV5-1 and TRBJ1-6): KAGVTQTPRYLIKTRGQQVTLSCSPISGHRSVSWYQQTPGQGLQFLFEYFSETQRNKGNFPGRFSGRQFSNSRSEMNVSTLELGDSALYLCASSLLGGENSPLHFGNGTRLTVT.